This T cell receptor (beta chain) stems from a study of OX40 agonist ivuxolimab in advanced cancers. Germline lookup yields CDR1 MGHRA and CDR2 YSYEKL. This CDR3 contains 15 residues. Trimming shortened V by 8 bases and J by 0 bases, and 15 bases separated the two germline ends. Sequencing was performed with immunoSEQ multiplex PCR; in TCRdb, only in-frame clones are kept and a portion is missing. Of approximately 160,000 clones listed, under 95% are singletons. The chain employs TRBV4-1 and TRBJ2-3, with no clear D. Sample: CD4+ or CD8+ T cells sorted from blood, taken in a trial of the OX40 agonist ivuxolimab. This TCR derives from an adult with an advanced solid tumor such as melanoma, head and neck, liver or kidney cancer. The CDR3 is CASGPYLGSTDTQYF. The CDR3 DNA is TGCGCCAGCGGCCCTTACCTCGGGAGCACAGATACGCAGTATTTT.